The 7 T cell receptor beta chains reported below all come from one sample, sequenced in a study of vaccination and CD4 T cells after COVID-19. Cultured CD4+ T cell DNA was sequenced using the Oncomine TCR Beta short-read assay. TCRdb fed the PCR reads into MiXCR, producing one record per CDR3 protein. The repertoire has roughly 15,000 distinct CDR3 sequences, about 51% of them found once; the top ten carry 13%. The time point: late sampling 161 to 241 days after vaccination in three convalescent patients. Treatment indicated: roughly nine-day PBMC culture with coronavirus spike peptide pools or control peptides (ViraFEST assay). Antigen specificity for these receptors is unknown. The source material was CD4+ T cells from blood, cultured in vitro, sampled about 7 months after SARS-CoV-2 vaccination. These TCRs come from a human donor who had recovered from COVID-19.

This chain joins TRBV7-2 and TRBJ2-7, with no clear D. Trimming took 6 bases from V and 5 from J, leaving 17 bases between them. Germline V gene lookup returns CDR1 SGHTA and CDR2 FQGNSA. CDR3 size: 14 residues. Here the CDR3 DNA reads TGTGCCAGCAGGCTTTCGGGTCCTGGGCACGAGCAGTACTTC. Amino acid sequence: CASRLSGPGHEQYF.

Details on this clonotype: At one end the junction does not follow the germline gene, possibly because of a read error. This chain joins TRBV7-2 and TRBJ1-5, with 10 nucleotides matching TRBD1. Germline CDR1 SGHTA, CDR2 FQGNSA. The CDR3 totals 14 residues. The CDR3 DNA is TGTGCCTGCAGCCAGACAGGGGGCGATCAGCCCCAGCATTTT. This translates into CACSQTGGDQPQHF. Drawing the rest from reference TRBV7-2 and TRBJ1-5, the complete variable domain is GAGVSQSPSNKVTEKGKDVELRCDPISGHTALYWYRQSLGQGLEFLIYFQGNSAPDKSGLPSDRFSAERTGGSVSTLTIQRTQQEDSAVYLCACSQTGGDQPQHFGDGTRLSIL.

The chain employs TRBV20-1 and TRBJ1-1; no reliable D call. V lost 6 bases, J lost 11 bases, and 7 bases lay in between. Germline lookup yields CDR1 DFQATT and CDR2 SNEGSKA (reference sequence). The CDR3 consists of 8 residues. The CDR3, as DNA: TGCAGTGCCCAGTACGCTTTCTTT. The encoded protein is CSAQYAFF.

V usage is TRBV11-3 and J usage is TRBJ2-1; D perhaps matches TRBD2 (5 bases). The CDR3 consists of 13 residues. CDR1 and CDR2 (germline): SGHNT, YENEEA. The V end was cut by 1 base, the J end by 7 bases, with 8 bases between. The CDR3: CASSLARENEQFF. The CDR3 DNA sequence: TGTGCCAGCAGCTTAGCGAGGGAGAATGAGCAGTTCTTC. Using reference TRBV11-3 and TRBJ2-1 for the parts outside the CDR3, the full variable domain is EAGVVQSPRYKIIEKKQPVAFWCNPISGHNTLYWYLQNLGQGPELLIRYENEEAVDDSQLPKDRFSAERLKGVDSTLKIQPAELGDSAVYLCASSLARENEQFFGPGTRLTVL.

The chain joins TRBV2 to TRBJ1-2; TRBD1 might be the D (5 bases). V gave up 4 bases and J gave up 2 bases, with 8 bases separating them. Germline V lookup: CDR1 SNHLY, CDR2 FYNNEI. CDR3 length equals 13 residues. CDR3 coding DNA: TGTGCCAGCAGTGTCCGACAGAACTATGGCTACACCTTC. Amino acid sequence: CASSVRQNYGYTF. Looking up the rest from reference TRBV2 and TRBJ1-2 gives the full variable domain: EPEVTQTPSHQVTQMGQEVILRCVPISNHLYFYWYRQILGQKVEFLVSFYNNEISEKSEIFDDQFSVERPDGSNFTLKIRSTKLEDSAMYFCASSVRQNYGYTFGSGTRLTVV.

In nucleotides, the CDR3 is TGCAGTGCTGTAGGGCAGGGGGCATGGACTGAAGCTTTCTTT. Amino acid sequence: CSAVGQGAWTEAFF. This sequence joins TRBV20-1 and TRBJ1-1; 8 bases match TRBD1. Germline assignment: CDR1 DFQATT and CDR2 SNEGSKA (reference sequence). CDR3 size: 14 residues. Trimming at V came to 5 bases and at J to 5 bases, leaving 10 bases not matched to a gene.

The chain couples TRBV7-3 to TRBJ2-1; TRBD2 matches 10 bases. The CDR3 has 15 residues. V was clipped by 5 bases and J by 6 bases; unmatched bases: 7. Germline values: CDR1 SGHTA, CDR2 FQGTGA. The CDR3 protein is CASSPGLAGVNEQFF. CDR3 nucleotide sequence: TGTGCCAGCAGCCCGGGGCTAGCGGGAGTCAATGAGCAGTTCTTC.